This record looks at one TCR beta chain sequence and its context. Its target is unknown. This sample was included in a study of OX40 agonist ivuxolimab in advanced cancers. Looking at the study overall: Antecedent anti-PD-1, anti-PD-L1 or anti-CTLA-4 therapy was permissible, with 30% to 50% having received some. Study-wide results and limits: Partial responders receiving 0.1-3.0 mg/kg showed among the lowest clonal expansion.

Autoimmune disease history or systemic immunosuppression excluded patients. Profiled with immunoSEQ multiplex PCR; TCRdb holds only in-frame clones, not every one. The data contain tens of thousands of clones, around nine tenths of them singletons. CDR3 length: 11 residues. Germline loops: CDR1 GTSNPN, CDR2 SVGIG (reference sequence). V lost 0 bases, J lost 7 bases, and 6 bases lay in between. The chain employs TRBV30 and TRBJ1-2; no clear D gene. This specimen consisted of CD4+ or CD8+ T cells sorted from blood, obtained in a trial of the OX40 agonist ivuxolimab. The origin of this receptor is an adult with an advanced solid tumor such as melanoma, head and neck, liver or kidney cancer. CDR3 sequence reads: CAWSVVGGYTF. In nucleotides, the CDR3 is TGTGCCTGGAGTGTAGTAGGTGGCTACACCTTC.